This is a list of T cell receptor beta chains from one sample in a study of technical replicates of blood from a few donors. Generated by immunoSEQ multiplex PCR, the TCRdb table keeps only in-frame clones and is missing some. The sample lists about 60,000 clones, 80% to 95% occurring once. Input material: PBMCs. The receptors here all came from a human donor in good health. Some clones in this sample may be carry-over from other donors' samples. CDR3s include the opening cysteine and the closing phenylalanine or tryptophan. A D gene is named only where the DNA matches it firmly. Not every row has a clone size; where given, it reads once, few, many or a size class.

v_gene	j_gene	abundance	d_gene	CDR3aa	CDR3nt
TRBV6-4	TRBJ1-6	-	TRBD1	CASTPPDRGNSPLHF	TGTGCCAGCACACCCCCGGACAGGGGTAATTCACCCCTCCACTTT
TRBV6-5	TRBJ2-7	-	-	CASSPYGVSSYEQYF	TGTGCCAGCAGTCCCTACGGGGTTAGCTCCTACGAGCAGTACTTC
TRBV5-1	TRBJ2-4	-	-	CASSLGEQAKNIQYF	TGCGCCAGCAGCTTGGGAGAACAGGCCAAAAACATTCAGTACTTC
TRBV11-2	TRBJ2-1	-	TRBD2	CASSLLAGGNEQFF	TGTGCCAGCAGCTTATTAGCGGGGGGGAATGAGCAGTTCTTC
TRBV7-9	TRBJ2-5	once	-	CASSLGGPLETQYF	TGTGCCAGCAGCTTAGGCGGGCCCCTGGAGACCCAGTACTTC
TRBV29-1	TRBJ1-1	-	TRBD1	CSVGGQGVEAFF	TGCAGCGTTGGTGGGCAGGGGGTTGAAGCTTTCTTT
TRBV7-3	TRBJ1-1	-	-	CASSLGGSTEAFF	TGTGCCAGCAGCTTAGGGGGCAGCACTGAAGCTTTCTTT
TRBV6-6	TRBJ2-3	-	TRBD2	CASSYSGGTTDTQYF	TGTGCCAGCAGTTACAGCGGGGGGACGACGGATACGCAGTATTTT
TRBV30	TRBJ2-3	-	TRBD2	CAWSVSAGARDTQYF	TGTGCCTGGAGTGTATCTGCGGGAGCTAGGGATACGCAGTATTTT
TRBV11-2	TRBJ2-5	-	TRBD2	CASSWPTSGGAPGTQYF	TGTGCCAGCAGCTGGCCGACTAGCGGGGGGGCCCCAGGGACCCAGTACTTC
TRBV6-4	TRBJ1-4	-	-	CASSLSPEGEKLFF	TGTGCCAGCAGTCTTTCCCCGGAGGGTGAAAAACTGTTTTTT
TRBV20-1	TRBJ2-3	-	-	CSALTDTQYF	TGCAGTGCCCTCACAGATACGCAGTATTTT
TRBV29-1	TRBJ2-3	-	TRBD2	CSVGGGFTDTQYF	TGCAGCGTTGGGGGGGGTTTCACAGATACGCAGTATTTT
TRBV4-3	TRBJ1-2	-	-	CASSQDWTANYGYTF	TGCGCCAGCAGCCAAGATTGGACAGCTAACTATGGCTACACCTTC
TRBV14	TRBJ2-3	once	-	CASSQDVLGTDTQYF	TGTGCCAGCAGCCAAGACGTCCTCGGCACAGATACGCAGTATTTT
TRBV19	TRBJ1-1	-	TRBD1	CASSIKTGGGGTEAFF	TGTGCCAGTAGTATTAAGACAGGGGGCGGTGGCACTGAAGCTTTCTTT
TRBV15	TRBJ2-1	-	TRBD2	CATSRVSGGHEQFF	TGTGCCACCAGCAGAGTTAGCGGGGGGCATGAGCAGTTCTTC
TRBV5-1	TRBJ1-1	-	-	CASADQGNTEAFF	TGCGCCAGTGCGGATCAGGGTAACACTGAAGCTTTCTTT
TRBV5-1	TRBJ1-1	-	TRBD1	CASMGPRQGLLNTEAFF	TGCGCCAGCATGGGACCGAGACAGGGCCTATTGAACACTGAAGCTTTCTTT
TRBV10-3	TRBJ2-1	-	TRBD2	CAISESGGGTYNEQFF	TGTGCCATCAGTGAGTCTGGCGGGGGTACCTACAATGAGCAGTTCTTC
TRBV25-1	TRBJ1-2	-	TRBD1	CASSSDRGFQGYTF	TGTGCCAGCAGCTCCGACAGGGGTTTTCAAGGCTACACCTTC
TRBV7-2	TRBJ2-3	-	-	CASSSDITSTDTQYF	TGTGCCAGCAGCTCGGACATCACTAGCACAGATACGCAGTATTTT
TRBV7-6	TRBJ2-7	-	TRBD1	CASSPFGQGAFYEQYF	TGTGCCAGCAGCCCTTTCGGACAGGGGGCTTTCTACGAGCAGTACTTC
TRBV5-6	TRBJ1-1	-	-	CASSLDLPNTEAFF	TGTGCCAGCAGCCTGGACCTACCCAACACTGAAGCTTTCTTT
TRBV18	TRBJ2-3	-	-	CASSPRDTQYF	TGTGCCAGCTCACCGCGAGATACGCAGTATTTT
TRBV9	TRBJ1-2	-	TRBD1	CASSVAPGQSYGYTF	TGTGCCAGCAGCGTAGCTCCGGGACAGTCCTATGGCTACACCTTC
TRBV7-2	TRBJ1-5	-	-	CASSFRYNQPQHF	TGTGCCAGCAGCTTCAGGTACAATCAGCCCCAGCATTTT
TRBV5-1	TRBJ2-3	-	-	CASKLARSTDTQYF	TGCGCCAGCAAGCTAGCGAGATCCACAGATACGCAGTATTTT
TRBV7-9	TRBJ1-1	-	-	CASIRNRNTEAFF	TGTGCCAGCATCAGGAACAGGAATACTGAAGCTTTCTTT
TRBV2	TRBJ2-4	-	-	CASSEGARPLLDYF	TGTGCCAGCAGTGAAGGAGCTCGCCCCTTACTTGATTACTTC
TRBV6-5	TRBJ1-1	-	-	CASSYGTPSHTEAFF	TGTGCCAGCAGTTACGGCACGCCCTCCCACACTGAAGCTTTCTTT
TRBV4-3	TRBJ1-3	-	-	CASSQGFSSGNTIYF	TGCGCCAGCAGCCAAGGATTCAGTTCTGGAAACACCATATATTTT
TRBV7-6	TRBJ2-2	-	-	CASSLSFIGARTGELFF	TGTGCCAGCAGCTTAAGTTTTATAGGGGCACGCACCGGGGAGCTGTTTTTT
TRBV5-1	TRBJ2-7	many	TRBD1	CASSYDRDYEQYF	TGCGCCAGCAGTTATGACAGGGACTACGAGCAGTACTTC
TRBV5-1	TRBJ1-2	-	-	CASSLDRGSLYGYTF	TGCGCCAGCAGCTTGGATAGAGGGTCCCTCTATGGCTACACCTTC
TRBV7-2	TRBJ1-3	-	TRBD1	CASSPETGGNTIYF	TGTGCCAGCAGCCCCGAGACAGGGGGAAACACCATATATTTT
TRBV4-3	TRBJ1-6	few	-	CASSQEQVVISPLHF	TGCGCCAGCAGCCAGGAACAGGTCGTCATTTCACCCCTCCACTTT
TRBV9	TRBJ2-1	-	-	CASSVSGNVMYEQFF	TGTGCCAGCAGCGTGTCAGGGAATGTTATGTATGAGCAGTTCTTC
TRBV7-9	TRBJ1-2	-	TRBD1	CASSLRGPGGLDGYTF	TGTGCCAGCAGCTTAAGAGGGCCAGGGGGTTTGGATGGCTACACCTTC
TRBV7-8	TRBJ2-1	-	-	CASSPVSEQFF	TGTGCCAGCAGCCCCGTTAGCGAGCAGTTCTTC
TRBV6-4	TRBJ1-2	-	-	CATRDTYYGYTF	TGTGCCACTAGGGACACCTACTATGGCTACACCTTC
TRBV20-1	TRBJ2-5	-	-	CSARKGAQYF	TGCAGTGCTAGAAAGGGGGCCCAGTACTTC
TRBV27	TRBJ2-7	once	-	CASSLIGSYEQYF	TGTGCCAGCAGTTTAATCGGGTCCTACGAGCAGTACTTC
TRBV5-4	TRBJ2-1	-	TRBD2	CASSLGISGRNNEQFF	TGTGCCAGCAGCTTGGGGATTAGCGGGAGAAACAATGAGCAGTTCTTC
TRBV7-9	TRBJ1-1	-	TRBD1	CASSFWDRNTEAFF	TGTGCCAGCAGCTTCTGGGACAGGAACACTGAAGCTTTCTTT
TRBV6-5	TRBJ1-5	once	TRBD1	CASRGQGHQPQHF	TGTGCCAGCAGGGGACAGGGTCATCAGCCCCAGCATTTT
TRBV27	TRBJ2-2	-	TRBD2	CASSLVTGGRGELFF	TGTGCCAGCAGTTTAGTTACGGGGGGGCGCGGGGAGCTGTTTTTT
TRBV11-3	TRBJ2-3	-	-	CASSPAGSTDTQYF	TGTGCCAGCAGCCCGGCGGGTAGCACAGATACGCAGTATTTT
TRBV7-9	TRBJ2-7	-	TRBD1	CASSLVGQGSNEQYF	TGTGCCAGCAGCTTAGTGGGACAGGGGTCCAACGAGCAGTACTTC
TRBV7-9	TRBJ2-2	-	TRBD2	CASSSGLVNTGELFF	TGTGCCAGCAGCTCGGGACTAGTAAACACCGGGGAGCTGTTTTTT
TRBV5-3	TRBJ1-5	-	-	CARSLEAFPRAYSNQPQHF	TGTGCCAGAAGCTTGGAGGCCTTCCCGAGGGCTTATAGCAATCAGCCCCAGCATTTT
TRBV11-2	TRBJ1-6	-	-	CASSRGEGHSPLHF	TGTGCCAGCAGCCGCGGGGAGGGACATTCACCCCTCCACTTT
TRBV7-8	TRBJ2-7	-	-	CASSYVEGSYEQYF	TGTGCCAGCAGCTACGTAGAGGGCTCCTACGAGCAGTACTTC
TRBV9	TRBJ2-7	-	TRBD1	CASSPDRVGTYEQYF	TGTGCCAGCAGCCCCGACAGGGTCGGTACCTACGAGCAGTACTTC
TRBV7-3	TRBJ2-3	once	-	CASSLNTPRTDTQYF	TGTGCCAGCAGCCTAAACACCCCCAGGACAGATACGCAGTATTTT